Listed below are T cell receptor beta chains from one sample, sequenced in a study of cytomegalovirus exposure and HLA in healthy donors. Sequencing used immunoSEQ multiplex PCR; TCRdb keeps in-frame clones, though not all of them. The profile shows around 100,000 clones, over 60% of them singletons. Sequenced input: PBMCs. The receptors stem from a female donor in good health and CMV-seropositive. Each CDR3 is given with its conserved first and last residue. The D gene is left open where the match is weak. Not all rows give a size; the values are once, few, many and, for expanded clones, a class.

v_call: TRBV28
j_call: TRBJ2-3
clone_size: few
d_call: TRBD2
cdr3_nt: TGTGCCAGCTATGTAGGGGGCGGGGGGGCCACAGATACGCAGTATTTT
cdr3_aa: CASYVGGGGATDTQYF

v_call: TRBV11-2
j_call: TRBJ2-7
clone_size: few
d_call: .
cdr3_nt: TGTGCCAGCAGCTTTTCATTCTCGGGGTACGAGCAGTACTTC
cdr3_aa: CASSFSFSGYEQYF

v_call: TRBV7-9
j_call: TRBJ2-2
clone_size: .
d_call: TRBD1
cdr3_nt: TGTGCCAGCAGCAGACAGGGGTTCGCGAACACCGGGGAGCTGTTTTTT
cdr3_aa: CASSRQGFANTGELFF

v_call: TRBV6-1
j_call: TRBJ2-1
clone_size: .
d_call: TRBD1
cdr3_nt: TGTGCCAGTCCGGGACAGGGTAAGAATGAGCAGTTCTTC
cdr3_aa: CASPGQGKNEQFF

v_call: TRBV7-9
j_call: TRBJ2-5
clone_size: .
d_call: TRBD1
cdr3_nt: TGTGCCAGCAGCCCCTCCGGACAGGGAAAGTACTTC
cdr3_aa: CASSPSGQGKYF

v_call: TRBV5-1
j_call: TRBJ2-6
clone_size: few
d_call: .
cdr3_nt: TGCGCCAGCAGGCAGGTTAGCTCTGGGGCCAACGGCCTGACTTTC
cdr3_aa: CASRQVSSGANGLTF

v_call: TRBV27
j_call: TRBJ1-5
clone_size: .
d_call: TRBD1
cdr3_nt: TGTGCCAGCAGTCCCGGGACAGGTAGGGGCAATCAGCCCCAGCATTTT
cdr3_aa: CASSPGTGRGNQPQHF

v_call: TRBV5-1
j_call: TRBJ2-5
clone_size: .
d_call: TRBD2
cdr3_nt: TGCGCCAGCAGCTTGGGTGCCGGACTAGCCGACGGTCAGACCCAGTACTTC
cdr3_aa: CASSLGAGLADGQTQYF

v_call: TRBV27
j_call: TRBJ2-7
clone_size: .
d_call: .
cdr3_nt: TGTGCCAGCAGTTGGCAGGCCAACTACGAGCAGTACTTC
cdr3_aa: CASSWQANYEQYF

v_call: TRBV6-5
j_call: TRBJ1-2
clone_size: .
d_call: .
cdr3_nt: TGTGCCAGCAGTTTTCTTCAGTCTTTCCCTAACTATGGCTACACCTTC
cdr3_aa: CASSFLQSFPNYGYTF

v_call: TRBV4-2
j_call: TRBJ2-7
clone_size: .
d_call: .
cdr3_nt: TGTGCCAGCAGCCAAATTGACAGGCGCACCTCCTACGAGCAGTACTTC
cdr3_aa: CASSQIDRRTSYEQYF

v_call: TRBV7-7
j_call: TRBJ2-5
clone_size: few
d_call: .
cdr3_nt: TGTGCCAGCAGCCCCGGGGGACCAGAGACCCAGTACTTC
cdr3_aa: CASSPGGPETQYF

v_call: TRBV30
j_call: TRBJ1-2
clone_size: .
d_call: .
cdr3_nt: TGTGCCTGGACCCTCACGGGGCAAGGGGGTAGCACCTTC
cdr3_aa: CAWTLTGQGGSTF

v_call: TRBV7-2
j_call: TRBJ2-5
clone_size: .
d_call: .
cdr3_nt: TGTGCCAGCAGCCCTCGAAGAGACACCTCGGAGACCCAGTACTTC
cdr3_aa: CASSPRRDTSETQYF

v_call: TRBV11-2
j_call: TRBJ2-7
clone_size: .
d_call: TRBD1
cdr3_nt: TGTGCCAGCAGCTACGGGGACAGGGGGCATACCTACGAGCAGTACTTC
cdr3_aa: CASSYGDRGHTYEQYF

v_call: TRBV7-9
j_call: TRBJ2-5
clone_size: few
d_call: TRBD2
cdr3_nt: TGTGCCAGCAGCTCCGGGACTAGCGGGAGGGCCTCGGAGACCCAGTACTTC
cdr3_aa: CASSSGTSGRASETQYF

v_call: TRBV25-1
j_call: TRBJ1-5
clone_size: few
d_call: .
cdr3_nt: TGTGCCAGCGGAACAGCTTATAGCAATCAGCCCCAGCATTTT
cdr3_aa: CASGTAYSNQPQHF

v_call: TRBV4-3
j_call: TRBJ1-1
clone_size: few
d_call: .
cdr3_nt: TGCGCCAGCAGCCAAGTCCGGGGGGGCTGGTCTGAAGCTTTCTTT
cdr3_aa: CASSQVRGGWSEAFF

v_call: TRBV7-8
j_call: TRBJ2-7
clone_size: few
d_call: .
cdr3_nt: TGTGCCAGCAGCTTAGTGTTCAAGCAGAAGGCGGCATACGAGCAGTACTTC
cdr3_aa: CASSLVFKQKAAYEQYF

v_call: TRBV6-5
j_call: TRBJ2-7
clone_size: .
d_call: .
cdr3_nt: TGTGCCAGCAGTTCCCGACCGGGAAGCTCCTACGAGCAGTACTTC
cdr3_aa: CASSSRPGSSYEQYF

v_call: TRBV7-9
j_call: TRBJ2-5
clone_size: .
d_call: TRBD1
cdr3_nt: TGTGCCTCCAGGGACAGGACAGAGCATCAAGAGACCCAGTACTTC
cdr3_aa: CASRDRTEHQETQYF

v_call: TRBV6-1
j_call: TRBJ2-1
clone_size: .
d_call: .
cdr3_nt: TGTGCCAGCAGTGAACCCCGGACGGGGAGGAATGAGCAGTTCTTC
cdr3_aa: CASSEPRTGRNEQFF

v_call: TRBV14
j_call: TRBJ1-1
clone_size: few
d_call: .
cdr3_nt: TGTGCCAGCAGTAAGTATAGGAACACTGAAGCTTTCTTT
cdr3_aa: CASSKYRNTEAFF

v_call: TRBV30
j_call: TRBJ2-6
clone_size: .
d_call: .
cdr3_nt: TGTGCCTGGAGTACCAGCCCTGGGGCCAACAGCCTGACTTTC
cdr3_aa: CAWSTSPGANSLTF

v_call: TRBV9
j_call: TRBJ2-3
clone_size: .
d_call: .
cdr3_nt: TGTGCCAGCAGCGTAGCTACGAGGGCAGATACGCAGTATTTT
cdr3_aa: CASSVATRADTQYF

v_call: TRBV19
j_call: TRBJ1-2
clone_size: .
d_call: .
cdr3_nt: TGTGCCAGTAGTACCTACAGGGATGGGGATGGCTACACCTTC
cdr3_aa: CASSTYRDGDGYTF

v_call: TRBV5-1
j_call: TRBJ2-7
clone_size: .
d_call: TRBD1
cdr3_nt: TGCGCCAGCACGACAGGGATTGGGACCTACGAGCAGTACTTC
cdr3_aa: CASTTGIGTYEQYF

v_call: TRBV5-1
j_call: TRBJ2-6
clone_size: .
d_call: .
cdr3_nt: TGCGCCAGCGGTTCGGAGAGGATCCAATTCTCTGGGGCCAACGTCCTGACTTTC
cdr3_aa: CASGSERIQFSGANVLTF

v_call: TRBV6-1
j_call: TRBJ1-1
clone_size: .
d_call: TRBD1
cdr3_nt: TGTGCCAGCAGTGAGGGAACAACGGGACAGTTCGAAGCTTTCTTT
cdr3_aa: CASSEGTTGQFEAFF

v_call: TRBV29-1
j_call: TRBJ1-1
clone_size: .
d_call: .
cdr3_nt: TGCAGCGTTGAAAGGCTCGGGGCGGGGTGGAACACTGAAGCTTTCTTT
cdr3_aa: CSVERLGAGWNTEAFF

v_call: TRBV11-2
j_call: TRBJ1-4
clone_size: few
d_call: .
cdr3_nt: TGTGCCAGCAGCTTAGGGGGACTGAATGAAAAACTGTTTTTT
cdr3_aa: CASSLGGLNEKLFF

v_call: TRBV30
j_call: TRBJ2-7
clone_size: .
d_call: TRBD1
cdr3_nt: TGTGCCTGCGGGACAGGGGCAGGCGAGCAGTACTTC
cdr3_aa: CACGTGAGEQYF

v_call: TRBV2
j_call: TRBJ2-1
clone_size: .
d_call: TRBD2
cdr3_nt: TGTGCTAATAGCGGGAGGGGGTACAATGAGCAGTTCTTC
cdr3_aa: CANSGRGYNEQFF

v_call: TRBV5-6
j_call: TRBJ2-7
clone_size: .
d_call: .
cdr3_nt: TGTGCCAGCAGCCCGAGAGGGCGCAAAACGTGGGAGCAGTACTTC
cdr3_aa: CASSPRGRKTWEQYF

v_call: TRBV16
j_call: TRBJ2-3
clone_size: few
d_call: TRBD1
cdr3_nt: TGTGCCAGCAGCCTATCCGGGACAGGGCGCACAGATACGCAGTATTTT
cdr3_aa: CASSLSGTGRTDTQYF

v_call: TRBV30
j_call: TRBJ1-1
clone_size: .
d_call: .
cdr3_nt: TGTGCCTGGAGGCTCCAGGGGACGGTCCCGAACACTGAAGCTTTCTTT
cdr3_aa: CAWRLQGTVPNTEAFF

v_call: TRBV6-4
j_call: TRBJ1-5
clone_size: .
d_call: TRBD1
cdr3_nt: TGTGCCAGCAGTAGGCAGGGGGCGCGGGGACCCAGCAATCAGCCCCAGCATTTT
cdr3_aa: CASSRQGARGPSNQPQHF

v_call: TRBV30
j_call: TRBJ1-6
clone_size: .
d_call: TRBD1
cdr3_nt: TGTGCCTGGAAGGGGGGGACAGGGAATTCACCCCTCCACTTT
cdr3_aa: CAWKGGTGNSPLHF

v_call: TRBV7-2
j_call: TRBJ2-7
clone_size: few
d_call: TRBD1
cdr3_nt: TGTGCCAGCAGCTTAGCAGTTACAGGGGGAAACTACGAGCAGTACTTC
cdr3_aa: CASSLAVTGGNYEQYF

v_call: TRBV6-6
j_call: TRBJ2-3
clone_size: .
d_call: TRBD2
cdr3_nt: TGTGCCAGCGGGGCGGGGGGCACAGATACGCAGTATTTT
cdr3_aa: CASGAGGTDTQYF

v_call: TRBV7-9
j_call: TRBJ2-3
clone_size: .
d_call: .
cdr3_nt: TGTGCCAGCAGCTTAGGGCTAACTGGCGGAGATACGCAGTATTTT
cdr3_aa: CASSLGLTGGDTQYF

v_call: TRBV29-1
j_call: TRBJ2-5
clone_size: .
d_call: .
cdr3_nt: TGCAGCGTTGAAGATGGGGGGCAAGAGACCCAGTACTTC
cdr3_aa: CSVEDGGQETQYF

v_call: TRBV9
j_call: TRBJ1-2
clone_size: few
d_call: TRBD1
cdr3_nt: TGTGCCAGCAGCGGACACAGGGGCCCCGGGGGCTACACCTTC
cdr3_aa: CASSGHRGPGGYTF

v_call: TRBV19
j_call: TRBJ2-7
clone_size: .
d_call: TRBD1
cdr3_nt: TGTGCCAGTAGTGCCAAGACAGGGTCAATCTACGAGCAGTACTTC
cdr3_aa: CASSAKTGSIYEQYF

v_call: TRBV9
j_call: TRBJ2-3
clone_size: .
d_call: TRBD2
cdr3_nt: TGTGCCAGCAGCGCCCCATCCCGGGGGGGGAGAGATACGCAGTATTTT
cdr3_aa: CASSAPSRGGRDTQYF

v_call: TRBV4-2
j_call: TRBJ1-4
clone_size: .
d_call: .
cdr3_nt: TGTGCCAGCAGCCAACGACCAGGGCAGGGGAATACTAATGAAAAACTGTTTTTT
cdr3_aa: CASSQRPGQGNTNEKLFF

v_call: TRBV27
j_call: TRBJ1-2
clone_size: .
d_call: TRBD1
cdr3_nt: TGTGCAACCTGGGGTGGGACAGGGGGCGTAGTGAATGGCTACACCTTC
cdr3_aa: CATWGGTGGVVNGYTF

v_call: TRBV4-1
j_call: TRBJ2-3
clone_size: .
d_call: .
cdr3_nt: TGCGCCAGCAGCCAAGGCCCGGGAGCAGCAGATACGCAGTATTTT
cdr3_aa: CASSQGPGAADTQYF

v_call: TRBV15
j_call: TRBJ2-3
clone_size: .
d_call: .
cdr3_nt: TGTGCCACCAGCAGGGCGGTGGGAGATACGCAGTATTTT
cdr3_aa: CATSRAVGDTQYF

v_call: TRBV30
j_call: TRBJ1-5
clone_size: .
d_call: TRBD1
cdr3_nt: TGTGCCTGGAGTCCGCGGACAGGGAAGAATCAGCCCCAGCATTTT
cdr3_aa: CAWSPRTGKNQPQHF

v_call: TRBV28
j_call: TRBJ2-7
clone_size: .
d_call: .
cdr3_nt: TGTGCCAGCAGAGGGGATCCCCGTTACGAGCAGTACTTC
cdr3_aa: CASRGDPRYEQYF

v_call: TRBV19
j_call: TRBJ2-7
clone_size: once
d_call: TRBD1
cdr3_nt: TGTGCCAGTAGCCCCTCCGGGACAGGGGGCCGCGAGCAGTACTTC
cdr3_aa: CASSPSGTGGREQYF

v_call: TRBV15
j_call: TRBJ2-6
clone_size: .
d_call: .
cdr3_nt: TGTGCCACCAGCAGAGTTCAGGGTCTATCTGGGGCCAACGTCCTGACTTTC
cdr3_aa: CATSRVQGLSGANVLTF

v_call: TRBV30
j_call: TRBJ1-4
clone_size: once
d_call: .
cdr3_nt: TGTGCCTGGAGTGACGGGGCTAATGAAAAACTGTTTTTT
cdr3_aa: CAWSDGANEKLFF

v_call: TRBV6-5
j_call: TRBJ1-2
clone_size: .
d_call: .
cdr3_nt: TGTGCCAGCTCAGGGCCAGGGGGCTACACCTTC
cdr3_aa: CASSGPGGYTF

v_call: TRBV5-1
j_call: TRBJ2-1
clone_size: .
d_call: TRBD2
cdr3_nt: TGCGCCAGCAGCCAGACTAGCGGGAAACGCAATGAGCAGTTCTTC
cdr3_aa: CASSQTSGKRNEQFF

v_call: TRBV4-2
j_call: TRBJ2-1
clone_size: .
d_call: TRBD2
cdr3_nt: TGTGCCAGCACCCGGGGGGACTCCCGGGATGAGCAGTTCTTC
cdr3_aa: CASTRGDSRDEQFF

v_call: TRBV7-9
j_call: TRBJ1-5
clone_size: .
d_call: .
cdr3_nt: TGTGCCAGCAGCCCCACAGGGCCCCATCAGCCCCAGCATTTT
cdr3_aa: CASSPTGPHQPQHF

v_call: TRBV7-2
j_call: TRBJ2-2
clone_size: .
d_call: .
cdr3_nt: TGTGCCAGCAGCTCTCGACAGGACAAAACCGGGGAGCTGTTTTTT
cdr3_aa: CASSSRQDKTGELFF